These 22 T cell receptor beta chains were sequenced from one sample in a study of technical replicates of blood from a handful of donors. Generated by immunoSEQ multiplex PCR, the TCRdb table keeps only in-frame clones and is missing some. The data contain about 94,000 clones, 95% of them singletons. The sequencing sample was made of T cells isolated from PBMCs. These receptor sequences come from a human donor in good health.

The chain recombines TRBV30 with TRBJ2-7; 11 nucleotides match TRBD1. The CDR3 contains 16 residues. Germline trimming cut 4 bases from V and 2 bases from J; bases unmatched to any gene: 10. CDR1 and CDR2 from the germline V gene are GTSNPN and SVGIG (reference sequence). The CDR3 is CAWTGQGARVPYEQYF. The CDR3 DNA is TGTGCCTGGACCGGACAGGGGGCAAGGGTTCCCTACGAGCAGTACTTC.

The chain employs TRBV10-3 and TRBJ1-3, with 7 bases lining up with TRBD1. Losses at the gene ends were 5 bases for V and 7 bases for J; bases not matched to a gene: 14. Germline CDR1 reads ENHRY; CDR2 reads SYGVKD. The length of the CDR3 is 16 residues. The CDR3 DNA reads TGTGCCATCAGTATGGACAGGAGCACGAGCACGAACACCATATATTTT. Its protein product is CAISMDRSTSTNTIYF.

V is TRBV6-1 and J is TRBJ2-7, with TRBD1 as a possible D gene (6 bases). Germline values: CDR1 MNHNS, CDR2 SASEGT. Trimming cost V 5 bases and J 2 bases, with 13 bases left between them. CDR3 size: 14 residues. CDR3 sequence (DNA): TGTGCCAGCAGTCAGGAGGCAGGGGCCTACGAGCAGTACTTC. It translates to CASSQEAGAYEQYF.

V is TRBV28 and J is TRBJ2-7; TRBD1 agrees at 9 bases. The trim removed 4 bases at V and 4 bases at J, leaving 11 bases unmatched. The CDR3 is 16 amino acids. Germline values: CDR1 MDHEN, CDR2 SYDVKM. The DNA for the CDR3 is TGTGCCAGCAGTTCCACCGGACAGGGGAAGTGGTACGAGCAGTACTTC. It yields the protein CASSSTGQGKWYEQYF.

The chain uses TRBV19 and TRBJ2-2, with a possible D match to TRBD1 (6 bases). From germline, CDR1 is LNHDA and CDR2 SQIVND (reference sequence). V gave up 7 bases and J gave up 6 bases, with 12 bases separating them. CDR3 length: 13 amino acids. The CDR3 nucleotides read TGTGCCAGTAACCTACAGGGACCCGGGGAGCTGTTTTTT. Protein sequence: CASNLQGPGELFF.

Written as DNA, the CDR3 is TGCGCCAGCAGCGAGGACATAAACTACACCGGGGAGCTGTTTTTT. Translating it yields CASSEDINYTGELFF. V gene TRBV10-1 combines with J gene TRBJ2-2; perhaps TRBD1 as D (5 bases). Trimming took 6 bases from V and 3 from J, leaving 14 bases between them. Germline V lookup: CDR1 WNHNN, CDR2 SYGVQD (reference sequence). The CDR3 spans 15 residues.

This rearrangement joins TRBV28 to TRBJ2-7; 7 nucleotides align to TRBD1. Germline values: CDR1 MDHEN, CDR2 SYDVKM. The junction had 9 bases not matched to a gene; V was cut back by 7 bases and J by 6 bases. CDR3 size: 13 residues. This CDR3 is CASIQPRGSEQYF. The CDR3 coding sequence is TGTGCCAGCATCCAGCCCAGGGGGTCCGAGCAGTACTTC.

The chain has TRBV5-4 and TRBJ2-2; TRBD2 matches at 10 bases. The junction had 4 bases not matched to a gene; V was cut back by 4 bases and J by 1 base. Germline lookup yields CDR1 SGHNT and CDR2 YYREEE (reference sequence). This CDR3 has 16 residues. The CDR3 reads CASSPRTSGNTGELFF. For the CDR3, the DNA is TGTGCCAGCAGCCCCCGGACTAGCGGGAACACCGGGGAGCTGTTTTTT.

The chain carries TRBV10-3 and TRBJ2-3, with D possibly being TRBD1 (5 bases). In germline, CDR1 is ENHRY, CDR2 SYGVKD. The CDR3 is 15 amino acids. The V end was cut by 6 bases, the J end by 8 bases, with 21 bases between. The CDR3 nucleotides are TGTGCCATCAGGGGGCAGAGCGTCAGCTTGGGTACGCAGTATTTT. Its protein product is CAIRGQSVSLGTQYF.

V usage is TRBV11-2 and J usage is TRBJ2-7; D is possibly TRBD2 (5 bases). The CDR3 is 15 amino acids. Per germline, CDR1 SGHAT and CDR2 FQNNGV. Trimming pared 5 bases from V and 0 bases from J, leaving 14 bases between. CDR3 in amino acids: CASSLQPTSSYEQYF. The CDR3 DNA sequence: TGTGCCAGCAGCCTCCAGCCAACTAGCTCCTACGAGCAGTACTTC.

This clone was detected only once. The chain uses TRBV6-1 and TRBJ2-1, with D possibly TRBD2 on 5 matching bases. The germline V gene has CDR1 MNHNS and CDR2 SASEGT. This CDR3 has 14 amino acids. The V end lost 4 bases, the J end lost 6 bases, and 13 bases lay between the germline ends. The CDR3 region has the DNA TGTGCCAGCAGTGTTCGGGCCGCGGGCAATGAGCAGTTCTTC. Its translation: CASSVRAAGNEQFF.

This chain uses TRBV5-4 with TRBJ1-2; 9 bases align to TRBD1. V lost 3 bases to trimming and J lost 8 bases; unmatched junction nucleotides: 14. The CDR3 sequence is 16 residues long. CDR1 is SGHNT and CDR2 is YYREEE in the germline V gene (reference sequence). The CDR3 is CASSSPGLQGAQGYTF. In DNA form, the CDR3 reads TGTGCCAGCAGCTCACCCGGTCTACAGGGGGCGCAGGGCTACACCTTC.

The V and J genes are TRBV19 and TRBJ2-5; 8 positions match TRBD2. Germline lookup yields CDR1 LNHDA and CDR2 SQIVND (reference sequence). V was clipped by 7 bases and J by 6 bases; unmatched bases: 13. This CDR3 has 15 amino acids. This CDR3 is CASKAGTSKVQTQYF. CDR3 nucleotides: TGTGCCAGTAAGGCTGGGACTAGTAAAGTGCAGACCCAGTACTTC.

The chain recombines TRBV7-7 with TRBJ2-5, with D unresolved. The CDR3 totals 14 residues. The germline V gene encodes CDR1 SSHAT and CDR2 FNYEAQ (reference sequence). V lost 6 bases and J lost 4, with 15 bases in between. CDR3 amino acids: CASSLLESSETQYF. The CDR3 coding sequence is TGTGCCAGCAGTCTGCTCGAGAGTTCAGAGACCCAGTACTTC.

CDR3 sequence (DNA): TGCAGCGTTGAGGATTGGGAGCGGGGGTTACCAAATGAGCAGTTCTTC. It specifies CSVEDWERGLPNEQFF. V gene TRBV29-1 combines with J gene TRBJ2-1; 8 bases are a match to TRBD2. The CDR3 has 16 amino acids. The germline V gene encodes CDR1 SQVTM and CDR2 ANQGSEA. The trim removed 3 bases at V and 7 bases at J, leaving 14 bases unmatched.

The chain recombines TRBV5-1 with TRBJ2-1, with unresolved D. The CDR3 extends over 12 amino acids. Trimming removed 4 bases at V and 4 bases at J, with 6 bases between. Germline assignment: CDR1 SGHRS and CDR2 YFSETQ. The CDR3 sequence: CASSREYNEQFF. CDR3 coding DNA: TGCGCCAGCAGCCGAGAGTACAATGAGCAGTTCTTC. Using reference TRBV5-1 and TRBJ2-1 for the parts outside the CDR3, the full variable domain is KAGVTQTPRYLIKTRGQQVTLSCSPISGHRSVSWYQQTPGQGLQFLFEYFSETQRNKGNFPGRFSGRQFSNSRSEMNVSTLELGDSALYLCASSREYNEQFFGPGTRLTVL.

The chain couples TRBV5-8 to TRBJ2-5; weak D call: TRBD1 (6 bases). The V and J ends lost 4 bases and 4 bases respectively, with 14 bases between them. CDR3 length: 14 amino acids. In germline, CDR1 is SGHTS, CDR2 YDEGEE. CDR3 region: CASSRDKEGETQYF. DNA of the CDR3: TGTGCCAGCAGCCGGGACAAAGAGGGAGAGACCCAGTACTTC.

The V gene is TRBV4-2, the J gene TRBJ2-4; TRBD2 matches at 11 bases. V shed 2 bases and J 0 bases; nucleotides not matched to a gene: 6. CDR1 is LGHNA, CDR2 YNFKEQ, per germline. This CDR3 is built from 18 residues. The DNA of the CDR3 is TGTGCCAGCAGCCAAAAAATAGCGGGAGGGGCAGCCAAAAACATTCAGTACTTC. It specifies CASSQKIAGGAAKNIQYF.

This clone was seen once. The CDR3 loop is CASSLASSYNEQFF. CDR3 nucleotide sequence: TGTGCCAGCAGCTTAGCTAGCTCCTACAATGAGCAGTTCTTC. This chain joins TRBV5-4 and TRBJ2-1; D is uncertain. V shed 2 bases and J shed 0 bases, with 6 bases lying between them. Germline CDR1 SGHNT, CDR2 YYREEE (reference sequence). There are 14 residues in the CDR3.

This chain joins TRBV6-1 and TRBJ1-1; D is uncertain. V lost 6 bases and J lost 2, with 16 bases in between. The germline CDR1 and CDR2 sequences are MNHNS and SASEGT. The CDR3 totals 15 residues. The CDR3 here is CASRKEWRVNTEAFF. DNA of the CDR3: TGTGCCAGCAGGAAAGAGTGGCGGGTAAACACTGAAGCTTTCTTT.

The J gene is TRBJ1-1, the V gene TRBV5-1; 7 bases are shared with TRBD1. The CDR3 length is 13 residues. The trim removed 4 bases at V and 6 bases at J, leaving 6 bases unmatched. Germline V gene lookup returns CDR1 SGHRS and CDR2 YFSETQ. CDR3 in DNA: TGCGCCAGCAGCCACGACAGGGTAGCTGAAGCTTTCTTT. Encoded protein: CASSHDRVAEAFF.

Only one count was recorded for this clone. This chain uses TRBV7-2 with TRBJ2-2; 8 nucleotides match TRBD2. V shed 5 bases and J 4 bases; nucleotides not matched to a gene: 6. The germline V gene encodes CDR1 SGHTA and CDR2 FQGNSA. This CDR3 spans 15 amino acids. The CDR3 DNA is TGTGCCAGCAGCCTGGGCGGGAGGTCCACCGGGGAGCTGTTTTTT. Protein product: CASSLGGRSTGELFF.